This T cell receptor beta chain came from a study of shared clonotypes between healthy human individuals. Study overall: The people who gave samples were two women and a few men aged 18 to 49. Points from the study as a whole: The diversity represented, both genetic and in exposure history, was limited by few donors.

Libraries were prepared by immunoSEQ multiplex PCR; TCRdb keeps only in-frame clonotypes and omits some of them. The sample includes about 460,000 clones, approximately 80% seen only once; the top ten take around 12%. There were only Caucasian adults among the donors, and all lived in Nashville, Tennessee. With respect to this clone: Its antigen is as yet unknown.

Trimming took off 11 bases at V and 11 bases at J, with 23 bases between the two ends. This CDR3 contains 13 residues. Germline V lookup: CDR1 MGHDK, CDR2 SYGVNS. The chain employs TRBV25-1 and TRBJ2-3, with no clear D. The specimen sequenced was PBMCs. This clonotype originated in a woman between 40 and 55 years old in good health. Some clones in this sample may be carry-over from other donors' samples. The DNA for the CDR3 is TGTGCCCGCCTCCCGCTGACTCATAGGAGGCAGTATTTT. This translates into CARLPLTHRRQYF.